This T cell receptor (beta chain) was retrieved from a study of cytomegalovirus exposure and HLA in healthy donors. On the study more broadly: Tens of millions of unique TCRs, all from HLA-typed donors, were included in an early release of the data. Study-wide results and caveats: Altogether, 164 TCR beta chains were recorded as cytomegalovirus-associated. Highest at DRB1 and lowest at HLA-C, TCR association rates differed among HLA loci in a later analysis. An observed cluster of highly shared sequence variants was recorded as a likely sequencing artifact.

This CDR3 is built from 15 residues. Germline lookup yields CDR1 SGHTA and CDR2 FQGNSA. The germline V and J ends were trimmed by 10 bases and 6 bases, with 25 bases remaining between them. This clone has just one count. Its antigen is unknown. The study ran its PCR with 60 Vbeta and 13 Jbeta primers. This table comes from immunoSEQ multiplex PCR, and its TCRdb copy is limited to in-frame clones, with some not included. The profile shows 150,000 to 200,000 clones, 55% to 70% of them singletons. The chain has TRBV7-2 and TRBJ2-7, with a tentative D call TRBD2 (6 bases). The sequencing sample was made of PBMCs. The clonotype originates from a woman aged 40 to 55 in good health and CMV-seropositive. The CDR3 nucleotides read TGTGCCACCAGGGTGGCGGGACGCTCCTCCGGCGAGCAGTACTTC. As protein: CATRVAGRSSGEQYF.